This T cell receptor beta chain was retrieved from a study of low-dose radiotherapy and immunotherapy resistance in tumors. Study context: The study delivered 0.5 Gy per fraction every 2 weeks to Cohort 1, totaling 6.5 Gy. Patients took aspirin (300 mg orally, daily) for four cycles beginning at cycle 1 day 1. Those assigned to Cohort 2 were treated with 1 Gy per fraction every two weeks (13 Gy in total over 26 weeks). While receiving nivolumab 240 mg every two weeks, patients also received ipilimumab 1 mg/kg every six weeks, both intravenously.

Time point indicated: before trial treatment. TRAV- and TRBV-specific primers were used for first-strand cDNA, which covered alpha and beta chains. The authors amplified TCRs for about 20 PCR cycles with a constant-region primer and a V-primer adapter. TCRdb passed the reads through MiXCR, listing each CDR3 protein once. Of 60,000 to 90,000 distinct CDR3 sequences in the sample, roughly 31% are singletons; the top ten hold approximately 10%. This CDR3 is built from 12 residues. The germline V and J ends were trimmed by 7 bases and 6 bases, with 15 bases remaining between them. Germline V gene lookup returns CDR1 SQVTM and CDR2 ANQGSEA.

The starting material was PBMCs, obtained before treatment. The receptor comes from a female donor with ovarian cancer. The chain employs TRBV29-1 and TRBJ1-2, with D unclear. The CDR3 loop is CSADWGSHGYTF. The CDR3, as DNA: TGCAGCGCCGACTGGGGATCCCATGGCTACACCTTC.